This T cell receptor beta chain was identified in a study of cytomegalovirus exposure and HLA in healthy donors (dated by TCRdb to the late 2010s). Notes on the research overall: An earlier analysis of roughly 500 of the donors reported approximately 300 Gb of sequence data and around 110 million unique TCR beta sequences obtained from roughly 170 million T cells. Approximately 310 gigabases of sequencing data and approximately 91 million unique TCR sequences made up an early release that covered some 640 HLA-typed donors. The genetic ancestry cluster associated with self-reported Caucasian donors included about four fifths of the 398 genotyped donors. The study aimed to test whether cataloging public T cell receptors could reveal signatures of past pathogen exposure. Using immunosequencing, the study profiled T cell repertoires from 500 to 800 subjects and related those repertoires to cytomegalovirus serostatus. Besides the first cohort of roughly 660 subjects, a separate validation cohort made up of around 120 different subjects was used. To predict cytomegalovirus infection status, the study combined high-throughput TCR immunosequencing, statistical association of individual TCRs with disease status, and machine learning. A later analysis re-analyzed previously published TCR beta repertoires from 650 to 800 donors and added high-resolution HLA genotyping to study TCR occurrence patterns. The later analysis used no new phenotypic data to find candidate immune exposures, relying instead on TCR beta sequences and their occurrence across donors. In an earlier analysis of 587 of the donors, high-throughput TCR beta sequencing was used to judge whether each TCR beta V gene segment behaved as functional or pseudogenic. Donor age, sex, ethnicity and CMV serostatus were compiled together with the repertoire data. In a later genetic analysis, genome-wide SNP genotypes for about 65% of the 666 donors were used, and that subset was treated as a discovery cohort. Every discovery cohort repertoire had been produced on one sequencing platform. Class I and class II HLA loci were covered by the typing at four-digit resolution. Typing coverage varied by locus: about 620-630 donors for A, B, C, DRB1 and DQB1; around 560 for DQA1; about 600 for DPA1; 450 to 480 for DPB1. Because of strong linkage in the cohort, roughly five DR-DQ haplotypes were treated as single units for association and clustering. Among 350 to 400 genotyped donors of the cohort, an average of around 240,000 unique TCR beta nucleotide sequences were sequenced per donor, roughly a sixth of them non-productive. Broad study findings and their caveats: A total of some 180 TCR beta chains were listed by the study as associated with cytomegalovirus. Most TCR sequences were seen in very few donors, while some public TCRs were found in many individuals. When HLA alleles, especially DR and DQ, strongly co-occurred, attributing TCR associations to individual alleles was difficult. In a later analysis, the rate of TCR association differed among HLA loci, with DRB1 alleles having the most associated TCRs and HLA-C alleles having the fewest. A further reported finding was that TCR beta sequences accurately predicted the HLA-A and HLA-B alleles for most subjects in the first cohort. Because HLA typing was unavailable for some donors at each locus, only the typed subset was used in association tests. In this cohort, only TCR beta chains were sequenced, and detectable features were limited by the absence of alpha or paired-chain data. The only immune exposure information available for the cohort was CMV serostatus. In a later analysis, most CMV-associated TCR beta chains were found to appear HLA-restricted, with HLA associations seemingly driven largely by CMV exposure. Specific HLA alleles were associated with over 15,000 TCR beta sequences at a false discovery rate of 0.05 in a later analysis. A cluster of highly shared sequence variants was judged likely to be a technical artifact of the sequencing pipeline. According to a later genetic analysis, donors in an Asian-associated ancestry cluster had fewer N-insertions in productive TCRs than the roughly 700-donor mean. Roughly uniform sequencing depth across donors was assumed in presence/absence analyses, although this assumption may not hold. A few of the identified cytomegalovirus-associated TCR beta chains were confirmed in vitro to be specific for cytomegalovirus antigens. In a later analysis, HLA-associated TCR beta chains showed more clonal expansion and lower generation probabilities than non-associated chains that were equally common. In a later genetic analysis, a missense DCLRE1C variant was associated with V-gene and J-gene trimming of TCR beta chains, and the association was replicated in an independent cohort. Broadly in line with IMGT annotations, most TCR beta V segments showed up in productive rearrangements about 87% or about 30% of the time in an earlier analysis of approximately 640 of the donors. Linkage disequilibrium might explain the correlated functional status among segregating V segments, but an unknown experimental factor could not be ruled out. It was suggested by the authors that the approach could potentially be generalized to other disease states and immunological phenotypes. Around 16 rarely observed V segments, including chromosome 9 orphons, were excluded from the earlier analysis of about 600 of the donors because counts were too low. The classifier was reported to diagnose cytomegalovirus status with high specificity and sensitivity in both the original and validation cohorts. Some IMGT-functional V segments, including TRBV6-2 and TRBV6-3, could not be told apart with the 87-base-pair reads, so those segments were excluded. A later analysis reported that several top co-occurrence clusters appeared linked to parvovirus B19, influenza, CMV and Epstein-Barr virus.

The cohort consisted of hundreds of healthy bone marrow donors. At the time of sampling, every cohort member was nominally healthy, though immune exposures that went unrecorded were likely present. The donor tested CMV seropositive, placing the donor among the approximately 290 seropositive members of the cohort. A peripheral blood sample was provided by each donor, and peripheral blood mononuclear cells were used for TCR beta sequencing. Genomic DNA was extracted from the blood cell samples with the Qiagen DNeasy Blood Extraction Kit. The CDR3, from cysteine to phenylalanine, totals 15 residues. Only CDR3 DNA is held: 45 bases, read in frame from base 1. V is shortened by 0 bases, J by 0 bases, and the region joining them spans 8 bases. CDR1 and CDR2, looked up from the germline V gene, are SGHRS and YFSETQ. In this sample, this clone turned up a few times. The antigen it recognizes is unknown. Base qualities are not recorded, but no much larger clone differs from it by a single base.

Libraries came from the immunoSEQ multiplex PCR assay. For the multiplex PCR, a mixture combining 60 forward primers for TCR Vbeta segments and 13 reverse primers for TCR Jbeta segments was used. A multiplex PCR assay on genomic DNA amplified the CDR3 region of rearranged TCR beta genes. On the Illumina HiSeq System, the amplified TCR beta libraries were sequenced as 87-base-pair reads. On the study's bioinformatics: A later analysis counted tens of millions of unique TCR beta chains across the 500 to 850 repertoires, and 10 million to 11 million of these chains were shared by at least two donors. To remove PCR and sequencing errors, raw reads were error-corrected and collapsed into unique sequences using a nearest-neighbor algorithm that merged closely related sequences. V, D and J gene segments were assigned by aligning CDR3 sequences to IMGT reference sequences. For a sequence to be retained, at least a six-nucleotide match to both a V gene segment and a J gene segment was required. A rearrangement counted as productive if the CDR3 had no stop codons and remained in frame with V and J, and every other rearrangement counted as non-productive. Following IMGT convention, CDR3 was defined as the stretch from the second conserved V-encoded cysteine to the conserved J-encoded phenylalanine. Sequences without an unambiguous match to a single V gene segment were excluded from the earlier analysis of about 630 of the donors. An earlier analysis of fewer than 750 of the donors called V segments functional above 56.7% productive rearrangements and segregating when the between-donor standard deviation exceeded 5%. A statistical classification framework was developed to diagnose cytomegalovirus status using the catalog of TCR beta chain sequences. A later analysis assigned V and J genes by comparing TCR nucleotide sequences with IMGT/GENE-DB human TR gene sequences. A later analysis assigned CDR3 sequences and most-parsimonious VDJ recombination scenarios with the TCRdist pipeline. In a later analysis, each TCR beta chain was defined by its CDR3 amino acid sequence together with its V-gene family, and reads lacking a unique V-gene family were excluded. A later analysis removed over 500 highly shared, low-generation-probability nucleotide sequences to deal with suspected cross-contamination and a sequencing artifact. A later analysis calculated a clonal expansion index for each public chain from normalized within-repertoire ranks of inferred template counts. Generation probabilities in a later analysis came from a VDJ recombination model fitted to out-of-frame rearrangements, and those results were checked against IGoR. In a later analysis, hypergeometric tests were used to score TCR-TCR, TCR-HLA and TCR-CMV co-occurrence, with a repertoire-size bias correction applied to TCR pairs. In a later analysis, false discovery rates were estimated by permuting HLA or CMV assignments 20 times. In a later analysis, co-occurring TCRs were grouped using DBSCAN, and TCRdist sequence similarity was added for clustering within HLA-allele-positive subsets. For co-occurrence clustering, repertoires with fewer than 30,000 or more than 120,000 public chains were excluded, along with five repertoires with anomalous nucleotide sharing. TCRdb holds this immuneACCESS table with in-frame rearrangements only. Some clones are missing; in checked studies, unresolved V genes explain under half, and the rest has no known cause. V, J and clone size reflect that table, while D and trimming were determined from the DNA. This sample holds approximately 160,000 clones; roughly 65% were observed only once. Jointly, the top ten make up 4% to 5.5% of the sample.

This clonotype was sampled from a woman between 18 and 29 years old in good health and CMV-seropositive. The sequence links TRBV5-1 to TRBJ2-3; TRBD2 is a weak D gene call, 6 bases matching. Sequencing input: PBMCs. The CDR3: CASSLDGGSTDTQYF. At the DNA level, the sequence is TGCGCCAGCAGCTTGGACGGAGGGAGCACAGATACGCAGTATTTT.